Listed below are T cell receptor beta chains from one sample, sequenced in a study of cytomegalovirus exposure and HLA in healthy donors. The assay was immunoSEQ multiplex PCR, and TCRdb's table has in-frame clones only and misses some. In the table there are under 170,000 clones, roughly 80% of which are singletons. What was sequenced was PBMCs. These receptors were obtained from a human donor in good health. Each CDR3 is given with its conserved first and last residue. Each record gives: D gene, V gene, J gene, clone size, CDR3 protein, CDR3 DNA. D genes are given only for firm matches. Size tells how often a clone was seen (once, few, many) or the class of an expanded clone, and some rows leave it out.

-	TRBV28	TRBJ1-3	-	CASRGRVNTIYF	TGTGCCAGCAGGGGCAGGGTAAACACCATATATTTT
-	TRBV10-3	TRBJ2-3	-	CAILRGSPSTDTQYF	TGTGCCATCCTTCGAGGGAGCCCTAGCACAGATACGCAGTATTTT
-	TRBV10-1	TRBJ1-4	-	CASPNPLENATNEKLFF	TGCGCCAGCCCAAACCCCCTGGAGAATGCAACTAATGAAAAACTGTTTTTT
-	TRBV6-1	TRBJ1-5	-	CASSLAISNQPQHF	TGTGCCAGCAGTCTCGCTATTAGCAATCAGCCCCAGCATTTT
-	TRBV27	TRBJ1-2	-	CASSRGTERFFGYTF	TGTGCCAGCAGTCGCGGGACGGAGAGATTCTTCGGCTACACCTTC
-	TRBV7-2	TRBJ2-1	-	CASSLAGSAGAYNEQFF	TGTGCCAGCAGCTTAGCGGGATCTGCCGGGGCCTACAATGAGCAGTTCTTC
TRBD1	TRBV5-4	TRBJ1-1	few	CASSHKLTGDVEAFF	TGTGCCAGCAGCCATAAACTAACAGGGGATGTTGAAGCTTTCTTT
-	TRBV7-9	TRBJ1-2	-	CASSLARRGNYGYTF	TGTGCCAGCAGCTTAGCACGCCGGGGGAACTATGGCTACACCTTC
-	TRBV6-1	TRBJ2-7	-	CASSSARLYEQYF	TGTGCCAGCTCTTCGGCTCGACTCTACGAGCAGTACTTC
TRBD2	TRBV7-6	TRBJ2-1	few	CASSTGTSGSRGQFF	TGTGCCAGCAGCACCGGGACTAGCGGGAGTAGGGGGCAGTTCTTC
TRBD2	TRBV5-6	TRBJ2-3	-	CASRIAGGHTQYF	TGTGCCAGCAGGATAGCGGGAGGGCATACGCAGTATTTT
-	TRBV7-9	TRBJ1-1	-	CSSSLAREGAFF	TGTTCCAGCAGCTTAGCGCGTGAGGGAGCTTTCTTT
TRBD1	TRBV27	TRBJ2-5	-	CASSPRTGGETQYF	TGTGCCAGCAGTCCACGGACAGGCGGGGAGACCCAGTACTTC
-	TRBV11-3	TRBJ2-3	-	CASSGSSTDTQYF	TGTGCCAGCAGTGGGAGTTCCACAGATACGCAGTATTTT
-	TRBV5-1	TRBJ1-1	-	CASSIHPFKRGTNFEAFF	TGCGCCAGCAGCATACATCCCTTCAAAAGGGGAACTAACTTTGAAGCTTTCTTT
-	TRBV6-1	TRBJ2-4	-	CASRDRGTNIQYF	TGTGCCAGCAGGGATCGAGGAACAAACATTCAGTACTTC
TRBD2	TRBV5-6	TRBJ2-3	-	CASSFGGGARDTQYF	TGTGCCAGCAGCTTTGGCGGGGGGGCCAGAGATACGCAGTATTTT
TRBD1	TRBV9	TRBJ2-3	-	CASSLQTGGLADTQYF	TGTGCCAGCAGCCTTCAGACAGGGGGGTTGGCAGATACGCAGTATTTT
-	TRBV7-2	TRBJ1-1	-	CASSLGGGARGQAFF	TGTGCCAGCAGCTTAGGTGGGGGGGCGCGGGGCCAAGCTTTCTTT
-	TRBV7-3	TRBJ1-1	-	CASSLTQLGQLNTEAFF	TGTGCCAGCAGCTTAACGCAGCTAGGACAGCTGAACACTGAAGCTTTCTTT
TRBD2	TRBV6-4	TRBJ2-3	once	CASSGTSGGTDTQYF	TGTGCCAGCAGTGGGACTAGCGGGGGGACAGATACGCAGTATTTT
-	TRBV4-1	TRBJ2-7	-	CASSQAPRGNWKEQYF	TGCGCCAGCAGCCAAGCTCCCCGGGGAAACTGGAAGGAGCAGTACTTC
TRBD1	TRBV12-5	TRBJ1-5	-	CASGSQGAGNQPQHF	TGTGCTAGTGGTTCCCAGGGGGCAGGCAATCAGCCCCAGCATTTT
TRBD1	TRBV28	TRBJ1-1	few	CASSFKTGAAEAFF	TGTGCCAGCAGTTTTAAGACAGGGGCCGCTGAAGCTTTCTTT
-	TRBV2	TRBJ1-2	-	CASSEIQEFYGYTF	TGTGCCAGCAGCGAGATTCAGGAATTTTATGGCTACACCTTC